Following are 16 T cell receptor beta chains from one sample sequenced in a study of shared clonotypes between healthy human individuals. Generated by immunoSEQ multiplex PCR, the TCRdb table keeps only in-frame clones and is missing some. The sample contains some 980,000 clones, 76% of which appear only once. Source material: memory CD4+ T cells sorted from blood. Sample subset: CD45RA-negative fraction. The receptors were gathered from a man younger than 35 in good health.

The CDR3 spells CASSLGLAGYSGELFF. In DNA form, the CDR3 reads TGTGCCAGCAGCTTGGGCTTGGCAGGGTATTCCGGGGAGCTGTTTTTT. This sequence joins TRBV5-8 and TRBJ2-2, with a possible D match to TRBD1 (5 bases). In germline, CDR1 is SGHTS, CDR2 YDEGEE. V dropped 0 bases and J dropped 6 bases, with 15 bases sitting between them. This CDR3 is built from 16 residues.

CDR3 nucleotides: TGTGCCAGCAGCCCAGGACTAGCGGGGGTAGAGACCCAGTACTTC. Translated, it gives CASSPGLAGVETQYF. This chain uses TRBV5-8 with TRBJ2-5; 13 bases line up with TRBD2. The CDR3 length is 15 residues. From germline, CDR1 is SGHTS and CDR2 YDEGEE. The junction had 4 bases not matched to a gene; V was cut back by 4 bases and J by 4 bases.

The rearrangement joins TRBV7-9 to TRBJ2-5, with 7 bases aligning to TRBD2. The V and J ends lost 2 bases and 1 base, in that order; junction bases with no gene match: 4. Germline CDR1 and CDR2: SEHNR and FQNEAQ (reference sequence). The CDR3 covers 15 residues. The CDR3 DNA reads TGTGCCAGCAGCTTACTAGGCGGGAGCCAAGAGACCCAGTACTTC. Translating it yields CASSLLGGSQETQYF.

V and J are TRBV18 and TRBJ2-5; 10 bases line up with TRBD1. CDR3 size: 17 residues. Trimming took 0 bases from V and 1 from J; bases not matched to a gene: 5. Germline V gene lookup returns CDR1 KGHSH and CDR2 LQKENI. For the CDR3, the DNA is TGTGCCAGCTCACCACCGTTGGGACAGGGGTTCCAAGAGACCCAGTACTTC. As protein: CASSPPLGQGFQETQYF.

The chain has TRBV4-3 and TRBJ1-2; 9 bases are a match to TRBD1. Germline V gene sequence: CDR1 LGHNA, CDR2 YSLEER. The CDR3 consists of 16 residues. J was trimmed by 8 bases and V by 1 base; bases with no gene match: 11. CDR3 sequence: CASSQVGAGTGFGYTF. The CDR3 coding sequence is TGCGCCAGCAGCCAAGTGGGGGCGGGGACAGGGTTCGGCTACACCTTC.

The chain joins TRBV18 to TRBJ2-5; tentative D call: TRBD2 (6 bases). The CDR3 covers 17 residues. Germline assignment: CDR1 KGHSH and CDR2 LQKENI. Trimming removed 2 bases at V and 0 bases at J, with 16 bases between. DNA for the CDR3: TGTGCCAGCTCACCAGGGAGGTCGTCCCCTTACCAAGAGACCCAGTACTTC. Translated: CASSPGRSSPYQETQYF.

V usage is TRBV4-2 and J usage is TRBJ1-2; no firm D call. Looked up from germline, CDR1 is LGHNA and CDR2 is YNFKEQ. The germline V and J ends were trimmed by 0 bases and 4 bases, with 6 bases remaining between them. The CDR3 runs 13 residues. The CDR3 DNA reads TGTGCCAGCAGCCAAGAAGGGAGCTATGGCTACACCTTC. The encoded protein is CASSQEGSYGYTF.

V is TRBV7-8 and J is TRBJ2-1, with TRBD2 identical over 8 bases. This CDR3 is built from 16 residues. Looked up from germline, CDR1 is SGHVS and CDR2 is FQNEAQ. The V gene end was trimmed by 1 base and the J gene end by 3 bases; junction bases not matched to a gene: 5. The CDR3 is CASSLVGGAIYNEQFF. The CDR3 nucleotides read TGTGCCAGCAGCTTAGTCGGGGGGGCCATCTACAATGAGCAGTTCTTC.

The chain recombines TRBV5-1 with TRBJ2-3, with a possible D match to TRBD2 (6 bases). Deletions cut 0 bases from V and 7 bases from J, with 15 bases between. The CDR3 runs 15 residues. The germline gives CDR1 SGHRS, CDR2 YFSETQ. In DNA form, the CDR3 reads TGCGCCAGCAGCTTGGAGCGGGCAGCCGGTTATACGCAGTATTTT. Its translation is CASSLERAAGYTQYF.

The chain carries TRBV5-1 and TRBJ1-6; D remains ambiguous. The germline V gene encodes CDR1 SGHRS and CDR2 YFSETQ. With 0 bases removed from V and 8 bases from J, the gap between germline ends came to 6 bases. The CDR3 covers 13 residues. CDR3 nucleotide sequence: TGCGCCAGCAGCTTGGGCAGCGATTCACCCCTCCACTTT. The encoded protein is CASSLGSDSPLHF.

The J gene is TRBJ2-7, the V gene TRBV10-3; D possibly matches TRBD1 or TRBD2 (5 bases each). This CDR3 has 15 amino acids. CDR1 ENHRY and CDR2 SYGVKD come from the germline V gene. Between the trimmed V and J ends, which lost 3 bases and 7 bases, there was a span of 19 bases. CDR3 DNA: TGTGCCATCAGTGACCCCATGGGGGAGATACGGGAGCAGTACTTC. It encodes CAISDPMGEIREQYF.

V gene TRBV11-2 combines with J gene TRBJ2-1; D remains unclear. This CDR3 has 14 residues. V lost 6 bases and J 2 bases, leaving 11 bases between the germline ends. Germline V lookup: CDR1 SGHAT, CDR2 FQNNGV. The CDR3 DNA follows: TGTGCCAGCAGTTTCCTAGGGACCTACAATGAGCAGTTCTTC. Translating it yields CASSFLGTYNEQFF.

The DNA of the CDR3 is TGTGCCAGCAGTGTTACCCCAGGTCCCTCTGGGGCCAACGTCCTGACTTTC. Translation gives CASSVTPGPSGANVLTF. This chain joins TRBV2 and TRBJ2-6, with no clear D. This CDR3 region has 17 residues. Deletions cut 4 bases from V and 0 bases from J, with 13 bases between. CDR1 SNHLY and CDR2 FYNNEI come from the germline V gene.

The chain uses TRBV7-9 and TRBJ1-2; D is uncertain. Trimming cost V 1 base and J 7 bases, with 13 bases left between them. This CDR3 region has 14 residues. Germline CDR1 is SEHNR and CDR2 is FQNEAQ (reference sequence). This CDR3 is CASSLDTAGSGYTF. CDR3 bases: TGTGCCAGCAGCTTAGACACGGCCGGGAGTGGCTACACCTTC.

The genes are TRBV2 and TRBJ2-7, with 8 bases aligning to TRBD1. This CDR3 contains 13 residues. With 6 bases clipped from V and 6 bases from J, the junction kept 7 bases outside the gene matches. Germline CDR1 is SNHLY and CDR2 is FYNNEI. The CDR3 sequence is CASRVQGVGEQYF. CDR3 DNA: TGTGCCAGCAGGGTACAGGGGGTAGGCGAGCAGTACTTC. Variable domain in full (rest from reference TRBV2 and TRBJ2-7): EPEVTQTPSHQVTQMGQEVILRCVPISNHLYFYWYRQILGQKVEFLVSFYNNEISEKSEIFDDQFSVERPDGSNFTLKIRSTKLEDSAMYFCASRVQGVGEQYFGPGTRLTVT.

V is TRBV19 and J is TRBJ1-5; D remains unclear. CDR1 is LNHDA, CDR2 SQIVND, per germline (reference sequence). The CDR3 length is 19 residues. V lost 3 bases to trimming and J lost 4 bases, with 25 bases between them. CDR3 DNA sequence: TGTGCCAGTAGTATTCGGCCGGGCAGGAGGCGCAGCTATAATCAGCCCCAGCATTTT. Translated: CASSIRPGRRRSYNQPQHF.